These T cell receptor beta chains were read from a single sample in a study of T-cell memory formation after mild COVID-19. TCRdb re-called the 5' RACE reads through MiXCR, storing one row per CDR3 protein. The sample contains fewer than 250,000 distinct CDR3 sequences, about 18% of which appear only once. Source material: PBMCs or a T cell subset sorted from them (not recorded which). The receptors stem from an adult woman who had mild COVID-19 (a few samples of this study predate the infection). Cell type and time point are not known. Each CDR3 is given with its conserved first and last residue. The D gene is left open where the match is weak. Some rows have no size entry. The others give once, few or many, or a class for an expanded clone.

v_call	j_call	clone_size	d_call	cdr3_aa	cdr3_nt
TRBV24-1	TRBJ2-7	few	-	CATSEGYEQYF	TGTGCCACCAGTGAAGGGTACGAGCAGTACTTC
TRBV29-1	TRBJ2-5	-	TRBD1	CSVRTGGTDQETQYF	TGCAGCGTCCGGACCGGTGGGACAGATCAAGAGACCCAGTACTTC
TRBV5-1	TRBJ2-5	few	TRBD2	CASSSQPAGREETQYF	TGCGCCAGCAGCTCGCAACCGGCGGGGAGGGAAGAGACCCAGTACTTC
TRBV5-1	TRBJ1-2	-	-	CASSANTGKFSYTF	TGCGCCAGCAGCGCGAATACAGGGAAGTTTAGCTACACCTTC
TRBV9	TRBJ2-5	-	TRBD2	CASSAGLAGGTAETQYF	TGTGCCAGCAGCGCGGGACTAGCGGGAGGCACGGCTGAGACCCAGTACTTC
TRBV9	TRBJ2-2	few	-	CASSVDRDTGELFF	TGTGCCAGCAGCGTAGACAGAGACACCGGGGAGCTGTTTTTT
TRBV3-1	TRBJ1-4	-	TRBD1	CASTHRGGEKLFF	TGTGCCAGCACCCACAGGGGAGGGGAAAAACTGTTTTTT
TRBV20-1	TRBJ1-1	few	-	CSAREGGRDTEAFF	TGCAGTGCTAGAGAGGGGGGCAGGGACACTGAAGCTTTCTTT
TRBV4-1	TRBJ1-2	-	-	CASSQEALGRGYTF	TGCGCCAGCAGCCAAGAGGCGTTAGGACGAGGCTACACCTTC
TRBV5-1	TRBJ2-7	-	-	CASRQDPTSYEQYF	TGCGCCAGCCGACAGGACCCAACATCCTACGAGCAGTACTTC
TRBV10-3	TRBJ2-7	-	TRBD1	CAIRRQGDYEQYF	TGTGCCATCAGACGACAGGGGGACTACGAGCAGTACTTC
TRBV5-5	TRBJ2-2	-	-	CASSSTGGGMPGELFF	TGTGCCAGCAGCTCTACAGGGGGGGGAATGCCCGGGGAGCTGTTTTTT
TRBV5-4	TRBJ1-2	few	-	CASSLGQPLNYGYTF	TGTGCCAGCAGCTTAGGGCAGCCTCTAAACTATGGCTACACCTTC
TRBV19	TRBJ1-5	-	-	CASSIGGDGQPQHF	TGTGCCAGTAGTATTGGGGGGGACGGTCAGCCCCAGCATTTT
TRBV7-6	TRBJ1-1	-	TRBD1	CASSSQRDREAFF	TGTGCCAGCAGCTCACAACGGGACAGGGAAGCTTTCTTT
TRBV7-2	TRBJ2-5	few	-	CASSLRLRGARETQYF	TGTGCCAGCAGCTTACGGTTGCGAGGGGCCAGGGAGACCCAGTACTTC
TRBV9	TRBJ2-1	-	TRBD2	CASSVATWASGKNEQFF	TGTGCCAGCAGCGTAGCTACCTGGGCTAGCGGGAAAAATGAGCAGTTCTTC
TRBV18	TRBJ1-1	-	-	CASSPHGASDTEAFF	TGTGCCAGCTCACCACACGGGGCAAGTGACACTGAAGCTTTCTTT
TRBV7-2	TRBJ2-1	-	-	CASSLASQTYNEQFF	TGTGCCAGCAGCCTAGCTAGCCAAACCTACAATGAGCAGTTCTTC
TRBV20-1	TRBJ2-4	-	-	CSARVGLRPTNIQYF	TGCAGTGCTAGAGTGGGGTTAAGGCCGACAAACATTCAGTACTTC
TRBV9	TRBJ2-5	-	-	CASSATGETQYF	TGTGCCAGCAGCGCCACAGGAGAGACCCAGTACTTC
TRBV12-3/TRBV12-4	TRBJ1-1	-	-	CASSLAAEAFF	TGTGCCAGCAGTTTAGCGGCTGAAGCTTTCTTT
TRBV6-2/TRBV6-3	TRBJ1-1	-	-	CASSPRGAIPEAFF	TGTGCCAGCAGCCCCCGGGGTGCTATCCCTGAAGCTTTCTTT
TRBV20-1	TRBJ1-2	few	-	CSARFGGGNYGYTF	TGCAGTGCTAGATTCGGCGGGGGCAACTATGGCTACACCTTC
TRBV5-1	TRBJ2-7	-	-	CASSGTGTYEQYF	TGCGCCAGCAGCGGCACAGGGACCTACGAGCAGTACTTC
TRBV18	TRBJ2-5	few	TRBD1	CASSPLQGAEETQYF	TGTGCCAGCTCACCCTTACAGGGGGCGGAGGAGACCCAGTACTTC
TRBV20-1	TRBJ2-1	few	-	CSAMRGYDNEQFF	TGCAGTGCTATGAGAGGATACGACAATGAGCAGTTCTTC